Listed below are T cell receptor beta chains from one sample, sequenced in a study of Ad26.COV2.S vaccination and SARS-CoV-2 variants. This table comes from immunoSEQ multiplex PCR, and its TCRdb copy is limited to in-frame clones, with some not included. The sample includes about 480,000 clones, around 85% of them seen just once. The material was peripheral blood, obtained in a trial of Ad26.COV2.S vaccine versus placebo. The receptors originated from a person aged 18-65 years who received the Ad26.COV2.S COVID-19 vaccine or a placebo. CDR3s include the opening cysteine and the closing phenylalanine or tryptophan. D genes are given only for firm matches.

- TRBV9 CASSVGISNQPQHF
TRBD2 TRBV11-1 CASSRTASGEQFF
TRBD1 TRBV19 CASSISGGAFVNEKLFF
- TRBV30 CAWSGARLLGGQYF
TRBD2 TRBV20-1 CSASLISGRVHEQFF
- TRBV3-1/TRBV3-2 CASSQHGRQETQYF
- TRBV28 CASNGGGQPQHF
TRBD1 TRBV28 CASSDRTGGLSEAFF
TRBD1 TRBV19 CASSVTDRGRPHYGYTF
- TRBV4-1 CASSQDVGVRVRRSSGNTIYF
- TRBV3-1/TRBV3-2 CASSQGTHAEQYF
- TRBV7-2 CASSHRGKVRAEAFF
TRBD2 TRBV15 CATSRGGEETQYF
TRBD2 TRBV2 CASRAPRRGFDTGELFF
- TRBV25-1 CASRPTGFNQPQHF
TRBD1 TRBV4-1 CASSQVSGGGTGELFF
- TRBV30 CAWSHLGTYNSGNTIYF
- TRBV6-2/TRBV6-3 CASSWPAEQYF
- TRBV5-4 CASSRQVDYGYTF
- TRBV5-4 CASSLPGGGEQFF
- TRBV9 CASSVSETEQFF
- TRBV2 CASSEARNGEQFF
- TRBV28 CASKAGASTDTQYF
- TRBV23-1 CASPRVTFASVDF
- TRBV28 CASSESNTEAFF
- TRBV5-1 CASSLAGVGAAGSPLHF
- TRBV5-8 CASAPGHF
- TRBV6-5 CASSYTRGNIQYF
TRBD2 TRBV4-3 CASSQGGRLSGVMYGDEQFF
- TRBV24-1 CATSDPTPSGRGEQFF